The present T cell receptor beta chain was sequenced within a study of a mutant IDH1 vaccine in newly diagnosed glioma (dated by TCRdb to about 2021). A note on the overall study: Of the approximately 35 treated patients, approximately 62% were male and approximately 38% were female, and a mean age of approximately 40 years was recorded. Prior to enrollment, standard therapy consisting of radiotherapy alone, temozolomide alone, or radiochemotherapy with temozolomide had been administered to patients, with the combination being received by most patients. Peripheral blood samples were drawn at six visits, namely V03 (baseline), V05, V07, V10, V12 and V13. Longitudinal TCRB deep sequencing was done for 25 treated patients, wherever samples were available for exploratory analyses.

General conclusions and limits of the study: It was noted by the authors that analyses of patient blood samples could not be reproduced owing to sample limitations. Selection of PBMC samples for TCRB deep sequencing was based on availability. Pseudoprogression seemed to be unrelated to changes in the top peripheral T cell clonotypes found by TCRB sequencing. Across multiple MHC alleles, vaccine-induced immune responses were seen in around 93% of patients.

About this clone itself: No cognate antigen has been identified for it. No quality values exist for individual bases; no much larger clone is one base distant.

For CDR1 and CDR2, the germline V gene (reference sequence) lists MNHNY and SVGAGI. For this chain, trimming is 6 bases at the V end and 2 bases at the J end, and the number of junction bases without a gene match is 9. Reading from cysteine to phenylalanine, the CDR3 counts 16 amino acids. Only the CDR3 portion is preserved as DNA: 48 bases, with reading frame beginning at the first base. Receptor libraries were prepared by the immunoSEQ multiplex PCR assay. Rearranged TCR beta chain sequences were amplified with the hsTCRB Kit following the manufacturer's protocol. An Illumina MiSeq was used to sequence the TCRB libraries. Concerning the study's data processing: The proprietary platform of the kit vendor was used for demultiplexing, trimming and gene mapping. TCRdb provides this immuneACCESS table in a form limited to in-frame rearrangements. Some clones are lacking; in checked studies, under half of them reflect an unresolved V gene, and why the rest are absent is not known. Clonal size and the V and J genes are those of that table, whereas D and trimming came from the DNA. The sample table shows approximately 54,000 clones, and roughly 80% are seen once. The leading ten clones occupy roughly 19% of the sample.

This specimen's time point label, per the study, means: baseline, week 1 (first vaccination visit). The treatment or condition label here, explained by the study, means: pre-vaccination baseline after standard-of-care therapy. All donors had newly diagnosed IDH1-mutant astrocytomas of WHO grade 3 or 4 that showed loss of nuclear ATRX. The samples were drawn from NOA16, a multicentre, single-arm, open-label phase I trial in Germany that tested a mutant IDH1 peptide vaccine in humans for the first time. For immunogenicity testing, the blood drawn at visit V03 was used as the baseline sample. The DNeasy Blood and Tissue Kit was used to extract genomic DNA from EDTA blood for TCRB sequencing.

This specimen consisted of PBMCs, obtained from a glioma patient treated with radiotherapy, temozolomide or both. This receptor was taken from a man aged 18-30 years with glioma. The chain employs TRBV6-6 and TRBJ1-2; the junction holds 10 bases that match TRBD1. The sequence in DNA is TGTGCCAGCAGAGTTATAGGGACAGGGGAGAACTATGGCTACACCTTC. It translates to CASRVIGTGENYGYTF.